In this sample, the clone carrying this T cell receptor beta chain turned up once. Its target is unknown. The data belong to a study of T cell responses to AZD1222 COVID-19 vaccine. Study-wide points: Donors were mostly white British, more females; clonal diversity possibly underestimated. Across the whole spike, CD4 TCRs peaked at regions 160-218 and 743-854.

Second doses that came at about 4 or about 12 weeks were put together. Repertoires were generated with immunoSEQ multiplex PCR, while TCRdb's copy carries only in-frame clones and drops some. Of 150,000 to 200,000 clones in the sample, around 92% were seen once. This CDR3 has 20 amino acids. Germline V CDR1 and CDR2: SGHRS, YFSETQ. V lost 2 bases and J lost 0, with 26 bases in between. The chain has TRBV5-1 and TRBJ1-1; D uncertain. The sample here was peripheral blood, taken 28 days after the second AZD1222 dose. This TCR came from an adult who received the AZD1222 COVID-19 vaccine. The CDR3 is CASSFSPGWREGSLNTEAFF. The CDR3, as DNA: TGCGCCAGCAGCTTTTCTCCGGGTTGGAGGGAGGGCTCTCTGAACACTGAAGCTTTCTTT. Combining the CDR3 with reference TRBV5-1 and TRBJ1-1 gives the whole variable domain KAGVTQTPRYLIKTRGQQVTLSCSPISGHRSVSWYQQTPGQGLQFLFEYFSETQRNKGNFPGRFSGRQFSNSRSEMNVSTLELGDSALYLCASSFSPGWREGSLNTEAFFGQGTRLTVV.